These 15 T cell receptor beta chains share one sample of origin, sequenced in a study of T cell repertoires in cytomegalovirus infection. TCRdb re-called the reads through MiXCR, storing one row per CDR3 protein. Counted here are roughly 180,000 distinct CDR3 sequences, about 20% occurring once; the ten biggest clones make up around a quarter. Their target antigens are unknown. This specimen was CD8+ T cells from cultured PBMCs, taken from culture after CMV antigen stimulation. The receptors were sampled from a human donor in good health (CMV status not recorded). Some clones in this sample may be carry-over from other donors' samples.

The CDR3 loop is CATSRDSRNIQYF. In nucleotides, the CDR3 is TGTGCCACCAGCAGAGATAGCCGTAACATTCAGTACTTC. The chain combines TRBV15 with TRBJ2-4, with unresolved D. V was trimmed by 0 bases and J by 7 bases, leaving 7 bases between them. The CDR3 loop spans 13 amino acids. Germline CDR1 and CDR2: LNHNV and YYDKDF (reference sequence).

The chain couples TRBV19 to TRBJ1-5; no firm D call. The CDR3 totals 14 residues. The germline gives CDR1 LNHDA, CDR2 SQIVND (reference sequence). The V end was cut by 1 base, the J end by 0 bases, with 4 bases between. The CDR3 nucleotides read TGTGCCAGTAGTATAGGATATAGCAATCAGCCCCAGCATTTT. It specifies CASSIGYSNQPQHF.

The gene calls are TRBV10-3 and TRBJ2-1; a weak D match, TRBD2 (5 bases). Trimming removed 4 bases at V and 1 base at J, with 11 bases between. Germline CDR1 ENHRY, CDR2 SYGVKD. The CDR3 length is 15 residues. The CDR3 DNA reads TGTGCCATCAGTGCGCCGGAGGATTCCTACAATGAGCAGTTCTTC. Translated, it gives CAISAPEDSYNEQFF.

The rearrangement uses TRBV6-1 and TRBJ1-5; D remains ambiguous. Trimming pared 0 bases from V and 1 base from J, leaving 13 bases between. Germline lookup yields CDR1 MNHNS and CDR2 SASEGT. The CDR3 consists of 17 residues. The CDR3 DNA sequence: TGTGCCAGCAGTGAAGCGCCCGGCAGTTTAAGCAATCAGCCCCAGCATTTT. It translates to CASSEAPGSLSNQPQHF.

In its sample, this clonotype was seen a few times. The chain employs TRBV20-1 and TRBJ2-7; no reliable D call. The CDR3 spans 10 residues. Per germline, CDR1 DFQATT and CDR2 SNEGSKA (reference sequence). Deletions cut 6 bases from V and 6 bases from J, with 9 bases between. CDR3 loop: CSAESGEQYF. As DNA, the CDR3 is TGCAGTGCCGAGTCAGGCGAGCAGTACTTC.

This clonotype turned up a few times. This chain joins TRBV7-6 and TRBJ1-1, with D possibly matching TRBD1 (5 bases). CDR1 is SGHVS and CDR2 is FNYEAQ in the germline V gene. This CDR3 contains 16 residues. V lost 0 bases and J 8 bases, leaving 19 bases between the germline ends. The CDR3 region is CASSLAPRELGSEAFF. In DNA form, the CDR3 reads TGTGCCAGCAGCTTAGCGCCCAGGGAGTTAGGATCCGAAGCTTTCTTT.

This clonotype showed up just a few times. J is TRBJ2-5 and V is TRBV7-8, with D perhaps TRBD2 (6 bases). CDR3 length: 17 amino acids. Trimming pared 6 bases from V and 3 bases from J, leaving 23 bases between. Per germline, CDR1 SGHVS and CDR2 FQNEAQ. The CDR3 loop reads CASRLIVSGRGKETQYF. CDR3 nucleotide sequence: TGTGCCAGCAGACTAATCGTGTCCGGACGGGGGAAAGAGACCCAGTACTTC.

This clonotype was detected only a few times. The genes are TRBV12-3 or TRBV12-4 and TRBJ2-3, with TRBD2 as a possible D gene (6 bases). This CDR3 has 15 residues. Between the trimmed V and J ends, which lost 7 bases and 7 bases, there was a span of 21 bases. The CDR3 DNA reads TGTGCCAGCACGGGTCGGGGCGCCGGGAGAAATACGCAGTATTTT. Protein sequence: CASTGRGAGRNTQYF.

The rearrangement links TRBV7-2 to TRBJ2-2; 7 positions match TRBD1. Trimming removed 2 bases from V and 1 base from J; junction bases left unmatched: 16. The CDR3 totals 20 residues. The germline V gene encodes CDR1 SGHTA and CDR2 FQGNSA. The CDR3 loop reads CASSLSPPYRQGVNTGELFF. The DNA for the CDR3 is TGTGCCAGCAGCTTAAGTCCCCCATACAGACAGGGCGTGAACACCGGGGAGCTGTTTTTT.

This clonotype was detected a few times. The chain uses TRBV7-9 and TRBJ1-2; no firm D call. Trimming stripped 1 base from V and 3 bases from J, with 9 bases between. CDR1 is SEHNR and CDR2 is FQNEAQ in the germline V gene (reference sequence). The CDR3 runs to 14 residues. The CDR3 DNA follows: TGTGCCAGCAGCTTAGGGGTAACAGACTATGGCTACACCTTC. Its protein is CASSLGVTDYGYTF.

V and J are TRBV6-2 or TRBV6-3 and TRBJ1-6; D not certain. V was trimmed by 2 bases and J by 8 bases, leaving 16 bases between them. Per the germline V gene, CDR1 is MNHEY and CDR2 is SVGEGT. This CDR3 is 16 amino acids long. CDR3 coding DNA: TGTGCCAGCAGTTACCAAACCGGCAGGATGGATTCACCCCTCCACTTT. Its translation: CASSYQTGRMDSPLHF.

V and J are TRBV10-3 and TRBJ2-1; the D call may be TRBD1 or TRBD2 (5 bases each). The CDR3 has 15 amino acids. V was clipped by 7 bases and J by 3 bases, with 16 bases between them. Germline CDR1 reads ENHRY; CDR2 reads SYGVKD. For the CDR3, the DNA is TGTGCCATCAAGTCCGGGGCTTTAAGCTACAATGAGCAGTTCTTC. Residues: CAIKSGALSYNEQFF.

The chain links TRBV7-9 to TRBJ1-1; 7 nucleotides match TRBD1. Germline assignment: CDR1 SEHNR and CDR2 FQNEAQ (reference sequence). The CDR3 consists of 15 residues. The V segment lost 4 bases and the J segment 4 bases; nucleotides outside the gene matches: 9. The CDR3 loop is CASSSADRIRTEAFF. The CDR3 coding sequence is TGTGCCAGCAGCTCCGCGGACAGGATCCGCACTGAAGCTTTCTTT.

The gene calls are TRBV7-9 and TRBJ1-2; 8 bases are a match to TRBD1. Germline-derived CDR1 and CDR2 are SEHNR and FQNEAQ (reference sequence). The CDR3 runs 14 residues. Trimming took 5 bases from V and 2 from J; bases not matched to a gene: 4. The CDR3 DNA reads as TGTGCCAGCAGCATCAGGACAGGGAACTATGGCTACACCTTC. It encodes CASSIRTGNYGYTF.

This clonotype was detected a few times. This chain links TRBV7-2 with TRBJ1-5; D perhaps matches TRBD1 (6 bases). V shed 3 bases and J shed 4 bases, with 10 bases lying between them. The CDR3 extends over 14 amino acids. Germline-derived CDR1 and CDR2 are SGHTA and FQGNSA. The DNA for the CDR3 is TGTGCCAGCAGCTTGAGGGGGGGGAATCAGCCCCAGCATTTT. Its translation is CASSLRGGNQPQHF.